The source of this T cell receptor beta chain is a study of control samples from healthy donors and cancer patients. Libraries were prepared by immunoSEQ multiplex PCR; TCRdb keeps only in-frame clonotypes and omits some of them. The sample holds 80,000 or so clones, around 94% seen once. This CDR3 is built from 15 residues. Germline CDR1 and CDR2: SGDLS and YYNGEE. The germline V and J ends were trimmed by 0 bases and 4 bases, with 12 bases remaining between them. The clonotype comes from a woman aged 40 to 49 in good health. The sequencing sample was made of blood. The chain has TRBV9 and TRBJ2-3; D remains unclear. The CDR3 nucleotides are TGTGCCAGCAGCGTAGGCTCCCTGAGCCCAGATACGCAGTATTTT. Translation: CASSVGSLSPDTQYF.